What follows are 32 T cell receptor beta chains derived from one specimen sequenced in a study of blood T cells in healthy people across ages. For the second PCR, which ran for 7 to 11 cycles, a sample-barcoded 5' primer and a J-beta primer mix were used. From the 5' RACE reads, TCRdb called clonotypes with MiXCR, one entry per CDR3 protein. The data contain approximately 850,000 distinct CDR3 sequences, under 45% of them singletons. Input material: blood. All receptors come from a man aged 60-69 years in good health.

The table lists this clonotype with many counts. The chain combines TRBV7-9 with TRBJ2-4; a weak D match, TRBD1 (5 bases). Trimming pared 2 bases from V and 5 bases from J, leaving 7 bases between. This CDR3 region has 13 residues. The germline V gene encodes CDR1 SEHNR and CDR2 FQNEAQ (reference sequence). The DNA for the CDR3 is TGTGCCAGCAGCTTACTACAGGAAAACATTCAGTACTTC. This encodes CASSLLQENIQYF.

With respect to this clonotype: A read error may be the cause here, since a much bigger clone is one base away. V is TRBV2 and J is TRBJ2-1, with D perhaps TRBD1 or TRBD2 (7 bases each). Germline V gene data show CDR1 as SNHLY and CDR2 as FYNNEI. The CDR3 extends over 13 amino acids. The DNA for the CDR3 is TGTGCCCGCAGGGGGGGGCGAAACAATGAGCAGTTCTTC. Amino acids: CARRGGRNNEQFF.

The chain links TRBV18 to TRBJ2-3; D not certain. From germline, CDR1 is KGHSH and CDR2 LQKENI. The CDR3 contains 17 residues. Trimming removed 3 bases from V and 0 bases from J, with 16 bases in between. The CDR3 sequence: CASSPSVLTGSTDTQYF. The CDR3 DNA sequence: TGTGCCAGCTCACCGTCGGTCTTAACTGGTAGCACAGATACGCAGTATTTT.

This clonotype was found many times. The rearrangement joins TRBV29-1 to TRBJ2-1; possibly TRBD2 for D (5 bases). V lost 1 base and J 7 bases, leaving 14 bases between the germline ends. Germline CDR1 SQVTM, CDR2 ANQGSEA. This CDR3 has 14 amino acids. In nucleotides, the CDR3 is TGCAGCGTTGAAGGGCGGGCGGTGGGGAATGAGCAGTTCTTC. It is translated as CSVEGRAVGNEQFF.

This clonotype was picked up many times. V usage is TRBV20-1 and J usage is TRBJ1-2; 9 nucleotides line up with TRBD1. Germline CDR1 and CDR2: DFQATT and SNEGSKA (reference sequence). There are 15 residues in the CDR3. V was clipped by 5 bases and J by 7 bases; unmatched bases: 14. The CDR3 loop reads CSARIPGQGKGGYTF. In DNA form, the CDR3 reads TGCAGTGCTCGTATACCGGGACAGGGAAAGGGTGGCTACACCTTC.

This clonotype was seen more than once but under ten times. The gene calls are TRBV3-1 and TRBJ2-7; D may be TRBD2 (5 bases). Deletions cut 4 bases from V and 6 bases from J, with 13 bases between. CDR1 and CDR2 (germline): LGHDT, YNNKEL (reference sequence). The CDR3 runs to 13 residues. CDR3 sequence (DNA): TGTGCCAGCAGCCTACGAAGGAGCGGCGAGCAGTACTTC. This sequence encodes CASSLRRSGEQYF.

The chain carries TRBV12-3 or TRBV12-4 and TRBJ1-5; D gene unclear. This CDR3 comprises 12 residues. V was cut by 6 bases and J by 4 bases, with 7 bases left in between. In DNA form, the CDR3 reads TGTGCCAGCAGCAACCGAAATCAGCCCCAGCATTTT. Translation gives CASSNRNQPQHF.

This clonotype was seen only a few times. The CDR3 sequence: CASSFAGATYEQYF. CDR3 sequence (DNA): TGTGCCAGCAGCTTTGCGGGGGCTACCTACGAGCAGTACTTC. This rearrangement joins TRBV7-2 to TRBJ2-7; weak D call: TRBD2 (7 bases). Germline V gene sequence: CDR1 SGHTA, CDR2 FQGNSA. V was shortened by 3 bases and J by 2 bases, with 11 bases between the two germline ends. CDR3 size: 14 residues. The full variable domain, rest sourced from reference TRBV7-2 and TRBJ2-7, is GAGVSQSPSNKVTEKGKDVELRCDPISGHTALYWYRQSLGQGLEFLIYFQGNSAPDKSGLPSDRFSAERTGGSVSTLTIQRTQQEDSAVYLCASSFAGATYEQYFGPGTRLTVT.

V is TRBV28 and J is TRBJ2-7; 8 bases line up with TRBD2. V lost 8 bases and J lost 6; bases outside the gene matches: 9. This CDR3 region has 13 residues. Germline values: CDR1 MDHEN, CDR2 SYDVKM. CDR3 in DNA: TGTGCCAGCCGGCTAGCGGGCCGAATCGAGCAGTACTTC. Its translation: CASRLAGRIEQYF.

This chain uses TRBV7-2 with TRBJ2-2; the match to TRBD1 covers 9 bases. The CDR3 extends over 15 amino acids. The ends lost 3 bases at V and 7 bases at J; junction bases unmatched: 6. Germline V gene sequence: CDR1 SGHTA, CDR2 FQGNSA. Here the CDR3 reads CASSFGTGLSGELFF. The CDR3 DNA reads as TGTGCCAGCAGCTTTGGGACAGGGTTGAGCGGGGAGCTGTTTTTT.

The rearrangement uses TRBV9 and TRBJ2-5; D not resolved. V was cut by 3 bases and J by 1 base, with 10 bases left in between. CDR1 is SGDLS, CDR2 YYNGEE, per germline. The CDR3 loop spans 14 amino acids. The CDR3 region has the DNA TGTGCCAGCAGCGCGCCCTCGTCCCAAGAGACCCAGTACTTC. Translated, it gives CASSAPSSQETQYF. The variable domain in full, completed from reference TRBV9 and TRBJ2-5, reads DSGVTQTPKHLITATGQRVTLRCSPRSGDLSVYWYQQSLDQGLQFLIQYYNGEERAKGNILERFSAQQFPDLHSELNLSSLELGDSALYFCASSAPSSQETQYFGPGTRLLVL.

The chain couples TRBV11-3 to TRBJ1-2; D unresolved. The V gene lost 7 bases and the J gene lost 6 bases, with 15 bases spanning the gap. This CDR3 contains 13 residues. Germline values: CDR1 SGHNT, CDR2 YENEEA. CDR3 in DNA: TGTGCCAGCACACGCGCCGCGGGTGATGGCTACACCTTC. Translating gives CASTRAAGDGYTF.

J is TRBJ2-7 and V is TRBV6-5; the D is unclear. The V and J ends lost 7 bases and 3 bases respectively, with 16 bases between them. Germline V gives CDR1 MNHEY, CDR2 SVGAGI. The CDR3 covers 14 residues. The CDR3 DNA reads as TGTGCCAGCAACTTAAAACTTACCGTCTACGAGCAGTACTTC. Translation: CASNLKLTVYEQYF.

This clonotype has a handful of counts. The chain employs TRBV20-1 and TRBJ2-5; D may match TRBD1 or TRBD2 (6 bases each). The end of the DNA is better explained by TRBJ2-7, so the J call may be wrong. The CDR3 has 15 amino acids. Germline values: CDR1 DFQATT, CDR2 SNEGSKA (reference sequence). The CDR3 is CSARVGPGATYEQYF. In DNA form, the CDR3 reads TGCAGTGCTAGAGTTGGTCCGGGGGCAACCTACGAGCAGTACTTC.

The CDR3 DNA reads as TGTGCCACCTCCTGGGGGGAGACCCAGTACTTC. This gives the protein CATSWGETQYF. The chain combines TRBV27 with TRBJ2-5; either TRBD1 or TRBD2 may supply D (5 bases each). Germline V lookup: CDR1 MNHEY, CDR2 SMNVEV (reference sequence). There are 11 residues in the CDR3. V lost 10 bases, J lost 5 bases, and 11 bases lay in between.

The CDR3 sequence is CASNGLGTTVTQGTDTQYF. In DNA, the CDR3 is TGTGCCAGCAATGGGTTGGGGACAACAGTTACCCAGGGCACAGATACGCAGTATTTT. V gene TRBV6-1 combines with J gene TRBJ2-3, with TRBD1 as a possible D gene (6 bases). In germline, CDR1 is MNHNS, CDR2 SASEGT. CDR3 length: 19 residues. Trimming removed 7 bases from V and 1 base from J, with 27 bases in between.

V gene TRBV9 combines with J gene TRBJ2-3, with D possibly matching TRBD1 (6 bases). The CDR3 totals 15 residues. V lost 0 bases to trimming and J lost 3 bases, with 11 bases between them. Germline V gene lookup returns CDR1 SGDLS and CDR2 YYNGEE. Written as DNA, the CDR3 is TGTGCCAGCAGCGTAGGGGGGCTGGGTACAGATACGCAGTATTTT. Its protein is CASSVGGLGTDTQYF. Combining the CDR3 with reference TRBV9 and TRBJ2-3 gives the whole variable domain DSGVTQTPKHLITATGQRVTLRCSPRSGDLSVYWYQQSLDQGLQFLIQYYNGEERAKGNILERFSAQQFPDLHSELNLSSLELGDSALYFCASSVGGLGTDTQYFGPGTRLTVL.

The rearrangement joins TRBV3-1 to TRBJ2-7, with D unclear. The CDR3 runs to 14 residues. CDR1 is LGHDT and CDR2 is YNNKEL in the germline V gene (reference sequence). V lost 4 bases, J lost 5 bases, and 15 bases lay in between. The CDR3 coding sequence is TGTGCCAGCAGCCTACCTACCATGCCTAACGAGCAGTACTTC. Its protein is CASSLPTMPNEQYF.

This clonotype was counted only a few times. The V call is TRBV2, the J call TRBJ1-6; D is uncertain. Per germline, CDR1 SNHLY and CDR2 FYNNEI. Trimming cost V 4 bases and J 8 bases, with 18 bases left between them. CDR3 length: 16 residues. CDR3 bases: TGTGCCAGCAGTGTCCGGGCAGGAGGTTTTTATTCACCCCTCCACTTT. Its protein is CASSVRAGGFYSPLHF.

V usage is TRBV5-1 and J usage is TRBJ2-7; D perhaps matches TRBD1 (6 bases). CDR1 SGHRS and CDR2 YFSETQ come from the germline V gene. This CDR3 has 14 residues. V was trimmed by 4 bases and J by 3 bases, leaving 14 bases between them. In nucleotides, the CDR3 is TGCGCCAGCAGCGAGGGGGTTGGGGTCTACGAGCAGTACTTC. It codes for CASSEGVGVYEQYF.

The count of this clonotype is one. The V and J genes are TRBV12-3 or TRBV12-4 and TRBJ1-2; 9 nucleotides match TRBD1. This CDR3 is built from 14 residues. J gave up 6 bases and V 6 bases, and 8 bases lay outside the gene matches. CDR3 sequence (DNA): TGTGCCAGCAGCCTACGGGGGACAGGGAATGGCTACACCTTC. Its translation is CASSLRGTGNGYTF.

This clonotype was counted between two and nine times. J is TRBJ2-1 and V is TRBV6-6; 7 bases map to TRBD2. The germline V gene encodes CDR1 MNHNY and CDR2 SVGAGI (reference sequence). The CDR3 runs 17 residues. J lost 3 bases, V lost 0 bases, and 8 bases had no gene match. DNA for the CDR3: TGTGCCAGCAGTTACTCGATAGCGGGCGGACTCTACAATGAGCAGTTCTTC. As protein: CASSYSIAGGLYNEQFF.

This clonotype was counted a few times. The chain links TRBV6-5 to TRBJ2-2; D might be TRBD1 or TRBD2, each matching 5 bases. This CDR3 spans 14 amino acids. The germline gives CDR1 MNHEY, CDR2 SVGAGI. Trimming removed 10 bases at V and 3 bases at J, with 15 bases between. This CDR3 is CATGTTRYTGELFF. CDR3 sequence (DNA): TGTGCCACCGGGACGACCCGTTACACCGGGGAGCTGTTTTTT.

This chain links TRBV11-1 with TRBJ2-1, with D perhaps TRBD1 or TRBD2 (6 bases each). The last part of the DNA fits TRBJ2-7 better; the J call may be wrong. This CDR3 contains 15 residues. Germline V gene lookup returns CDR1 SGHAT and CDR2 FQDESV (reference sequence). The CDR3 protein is CASSLGGTPYNEQYF. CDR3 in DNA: TGTGCCAGCAGCTTAGGCGGGACACCCTACAATGAGCAGTACTTC.

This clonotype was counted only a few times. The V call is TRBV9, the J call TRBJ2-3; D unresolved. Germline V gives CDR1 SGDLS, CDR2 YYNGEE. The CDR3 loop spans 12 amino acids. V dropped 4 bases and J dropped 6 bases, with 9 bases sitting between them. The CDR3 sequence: CASSNRVDTQYF. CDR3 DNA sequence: TGTGCCAGCAGCAATCGGGTGGATACGCAGTATTTT.

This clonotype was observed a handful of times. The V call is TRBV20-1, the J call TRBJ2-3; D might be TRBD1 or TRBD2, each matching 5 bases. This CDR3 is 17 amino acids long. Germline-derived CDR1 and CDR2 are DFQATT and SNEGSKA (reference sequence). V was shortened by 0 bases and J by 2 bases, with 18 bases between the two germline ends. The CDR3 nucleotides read TGCAGTGCTAGAGACATGATCCAACGAGGGGACACAGATACGCAGTATTTT. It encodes CSARDMIQRGDTDTQYF.

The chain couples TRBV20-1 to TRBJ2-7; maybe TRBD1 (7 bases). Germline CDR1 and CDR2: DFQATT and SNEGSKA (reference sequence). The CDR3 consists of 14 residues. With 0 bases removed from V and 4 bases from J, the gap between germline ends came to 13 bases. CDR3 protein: CSARDVRGAYEQYF. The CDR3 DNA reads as TGCAGTGCTAGAGATGTCAGGGGGGCTTACGAGCAGTACTTC.

The CDR3 sequence: CASSLRSRTGGSPLHF. DNA of the CDR3: TGTGCCAGCAGCCTACGGTCGAGGACAGGAGGTTCACCCCTCCACTTT. The chain uses TRBV7-3 and TRBJ1-6; 7 bases match TRBD1. The CDR3 loop spans 16 amino acids. The V segment lost 5 bases and the J segment 9 bases; nucleotides outside the gene matches: 13. Germline V CDR1 and CDR2: SGHTA, FQGTGA. Using reference TRBV7-3 and TRBJ1-6 for the parts outside the CDR3, the full variable domain is GAGVSQTPSNKVTEKGKYVELRCDPISGHTALYWYRQSLGQGPEFLIYFQGTGAADDSGLPNDRFFAVRPEGSVSTLKIQRTERGDSAVYLCASSLRSRTGGSPLHFGNGTRLTVT.

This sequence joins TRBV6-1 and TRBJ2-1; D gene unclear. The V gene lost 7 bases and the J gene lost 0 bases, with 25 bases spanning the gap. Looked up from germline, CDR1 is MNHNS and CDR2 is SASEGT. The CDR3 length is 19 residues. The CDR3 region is CASTYPDQPRKSSYNEQFF. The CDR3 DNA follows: TGTGCCAGCACCTACCCGGACCAACCGCGAAAAAGCTCCTACAATGAGCAGTTCTTC.

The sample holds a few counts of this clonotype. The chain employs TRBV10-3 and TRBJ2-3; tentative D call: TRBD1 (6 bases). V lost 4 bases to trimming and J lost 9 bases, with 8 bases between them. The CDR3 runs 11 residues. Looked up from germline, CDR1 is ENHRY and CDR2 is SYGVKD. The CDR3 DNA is TGTGCCATCAGTGGACAGGACACGCAGTATTTT. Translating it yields CAISGQDTQYF.

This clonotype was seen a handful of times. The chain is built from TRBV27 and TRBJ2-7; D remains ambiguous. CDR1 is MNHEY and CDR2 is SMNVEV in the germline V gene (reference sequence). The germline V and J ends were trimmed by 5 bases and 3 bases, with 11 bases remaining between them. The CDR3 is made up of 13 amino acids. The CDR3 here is CASSAWRNYEQYF. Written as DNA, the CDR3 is TGTGCCAGCAGTGCTTGGCGGAACTACGAGCAGTACTTC.

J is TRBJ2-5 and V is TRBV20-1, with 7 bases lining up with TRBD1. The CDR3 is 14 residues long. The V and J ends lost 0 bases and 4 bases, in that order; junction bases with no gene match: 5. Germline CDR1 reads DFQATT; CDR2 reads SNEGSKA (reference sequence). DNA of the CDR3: TGCAGTGCTAGAGATTTTCCAGGGGGAGAGACCCAGTACTTC. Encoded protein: CSARDFPGGETQYF.